Listed below are T cell receptor beta chains from one sample, sequenced in a study of human T cells and chemical hapten exposure. From the RACE reads, TCRdb called clonotypes with MiXCR, one entry per CDR3 protein. The sample has 270,000 or so distinct CDR3 sequences; over 7.5% are singletons. Sequencing was performed on whole blood, taken in connection with sensitization to the hapten diphenylcyclopropenone (DPC). The source of these receptors is a man in his late teens or twenties with alopecia areata. Some clones in this sample may be carry-over from other donors' samples. CDR3s include the opening cysteine and the closing phenylalanine or tryptophan. A D gene is named only where the DNA matches it firmly. Rows may omit the clone size; those that give it use once, few, many or a size class.

>TRBV4-1|TRBJ1-4|few|-
CASSQDSTRRAEKLFF
TGCGCCAGCAGCCAAGATAGTACGAGGCGAGCCGAAAAACTGTTTTTT
>TRBV28|TRBJ2-6|few|-
CASSPHRGNTPGANVLTF
TGTGCCAGCAGTCCCCATAGGGGGAATACGCCTGGGGCCAACGTCCTGACTTTC
>TRBV25-1|TRBJ1-2|few|-
CTSSKATGFGYTF
TGTACCAGCAGTAAAGCTACAGGGTTTGGCTACACCTTC
>TRBV20-1|TRBJ1-5|-|-
CSARAADGSLSNQPQHF
TGCAGTGCTAGAGCGGCAGATGGCTCTCTAAGCAATCAGCCCCAGCATTTT
>TRBV24-1|TRBJ2-1|-|-
CALYSGPHNEQFF
TGTGCACTCTACTCCGGGCCCCACAATGAGCAGTTCTTC
>TRBV6-2/TRBV6-3|TRBJ1-2|few|-
CASSYAWDVRHYGYTF
TGTGCCAGCAGTTACGCTTGGGACGTACGTCACTATGGCTACACCTTC
>TRBV4-2|TRBJ1-1|-|-
CASSPGASNEAFF
TGTGCCAGCAGCCCGGGGGCTAGTAATGAAGCTTTCTTT
>TRBV19|TRBJ2-1|few|TRBD2
CASRTRTSGSYNEQFF
TGTGCCAGTAGGACAAGGACTAGCGGGAGCTACAATGAGCAGTTCTTC
>TRBV6-5|TRBJ1-2|few|TRBD1
CASSQAGTGWANYGYTF
TGTGCCAGCAGTCAAGCCGGGACAGGTTGGGCTAACTATGGCTACACCTTC
>TRBV7-8|TRBJ2-1|few|-
CASLRGTNNEQFF
TGTGCCAGTCTACGGGGGACGAACAATGAGCAGTTCTTC
>TRBV24-1|TRBJ2-3|-|-
CAIIRRGNTDTQYF
TGTGCCATCATTCGGCGGGGCAACACAGATACGCAGTATTTT
>TRBV7-8|TRBJ1-1|-|-
CASSRREPPNTEAFF
TGTGCCAGCAGCAGACGGGAGCCACCAAACACTGAAGCTTTCTTT
>TRBV7-9|TRBJ1-1|many|-
CASSLGSNTEAFF
TGTGCCAGCAGCTTAGGTTCGAACACTGAAGCTTTCTTT
>TRBV29-1|TRBJ2-7|-|-
CSVATVSYEQYF
TGCAGCGTCGCGACGGTCTCCTACGAGCAGTACTTC
>TRBV24-1|TRBJ2-3|few|-
CATRQGGATDTQYF
TGTGCCACCAGGCAGGGGGGAGCGACAGATACGCAGTATTTT
>TRBV5-1|TRBJ1-2|few|-
CASSLGAPAYGYTF
TGCGCCAGCAGCTTAGGGGCCCCAGCCTATGGCTACACCTTC
>TRBV15|TRBJ1-5|many|-
CATTPEWGNQPQHF
TGTGCCACCACCCCCGAATGGGGGAATCAGCCCCAGCATTTT
>TRBV18|TRBJ2-5|few|-
CASSPLEGRQETQYF
TGTGCCAGCTCACCTCTGGAGGGGAGACAAGAGACCCAGTACTTC
>TRBV27|TRBJ1-5|few|-
CASSLSGENFSNQPQHF
TGTGCCAGCAGTTTATCTGGGGAAAATTTTAGCAATCAGCCCCAGCATTTT
>TRBV7-2|TRBJ2-1|-|-
CASSKPVVTDEQFF
TGTGCCAGCAGCAAGCCGGTAGTAACCGATGAGCAGTTCTTC
>TRBV6-2/TRBV6-3|TRBJ2-1|-|-
CASSYGRGLSYNEQFF
TGTGCCAGCAGTTACGGCCGGGGGCTATCATACAATGAGCAGTTCTTC
>TRBV10-3|TRBJ2-7|-|-
CAISESTGSYEQYF
TGTGCCATCAGTGAGTCTACAGGGTCCTACGAGCAGTACTTC
>TRBV7-2|TRBJ1-4|few|-
CASSTRTATNEKLFF
TGTGCCAGCAGCACCCGGACAGCAACTAATGAAAAACTGTTTTTT
>TRBV5-1|TRBJ1-1|many|-
CASSPLRGYTEAFF
TGCGCCAGCAGCCCACTACGGGGATACACTGAAGCTTTCTTT
>TRBV7-6|TRBJ1-1|many|-
CASSLAPNTEAFF
TGTGCCAGCAGCTTAGCTCCGAACACTGAAGCTTTCTTT
>TRBV10-3|TRBJ1-2|many|-
CAASVVGNYGYTF
TGTGCCGCGTCCGTGGTCGGGAACTATGGCTACACCTTC
>TRBV11-2|TRBJ2-7|-|TRBD1
CASSSLTGGSFHEQYF
TGTGCCAGCAGCTCTCTGACAGGGGGCAGTTTTCACGAGCAGTACTTC
>TRBV4-1|TRBJ1-5|many|-
CASSQEWANQPQHF
TGCGCCAGCAGCCAAGAATGGGCAAATCAGCCCCAGCATTTT
>TRBV14|TRBJ2-1|few|-
CASSHLRGPSPYEQFF
TGTGCCAGCAGCCATTTGCGGGGGCCCTCCCCGTATGAGCAGTTCTTC
>TRBV5-1|TRBJ2-1|few|TRBD2
CASSHGTSGGADEQFF
TGCGCCAGCAGCCACGGGACTAGCGGGGGGGCCGATGAGCAGTTCTTC
>TRBV12-3/TRBV12-4|TRBJ1-2|few|TRBD1
CASSLLRQGVLGRGYTF
TGTGCCAGCAGTTTGCTGAGACAGGGTGTCCTTGGGCGTGGCTACACCTTC
>TRBV12-3/TRBV12-4|TRBJ2-1|-|-
CASSFLMGGNEQFF
TGTGCCAGCAGTTTTTTAATGGGTGGGAATGAGCAGTTCTTC
>TRBV6-2/TRBV6-3|TRBJ1-5|-|-
CASRHRVKGNQPQHF
TGTGCCAGCAGGCACAGGGTGAAGGGCAATCAGCCCCAGCATTTT
>TRBV7-6|TRBJ2-7|-|-
CASSSDRRDEQYF
TGTGCCAGCAGCTCCGACAGGCGCGACGAGCAGTACTTC
>TRBV6-5|TRBJ1-1|few|-
CASTRNPGTSEAFF
TGTGCCAGCACTCGAAATCCCGGGACAAGTGAAGCTTTCTTT
>TRBV3-1|TRBJ2-5|few|-
CASSQVRTRGQETQYF
TGTGCCAGCAGCCAAGTAAGGACTAGGGGGCAAGAGACCCAGTACTTC
>TRBV20-1|TRBJ1-4|-|-
CSARLVETEKLFF
TGCAGTGCTAGATTGGTAGAAACTGAAAAACTGTTTTTT
>TRBV29-1|TRBJ2-3|-|TRBD1
CSVVGTGGVDTQYF
TGCAGCGTTGTGGGGACAGGGGGAGTAGATACGCAGTATTTT
>TRBV20-1|TRBJ2-4|few|TRBD2
CSAGLAGGLAKNIQYF
TGCAGTGCCGGACTAGCGGGGGGTCTAGCCAAAAACATTCAGTACTTC
>TRBV4-1|TRBJ1-1|many|-
CASSQLVQNTEAFF
TGCGCCAGCAGCCAATTGGTGCAGAACACTGAAGCTTTCTTT
>TRBV7-2|TRBJ2-4|few|-
CASSFDQTTSRDF
TGTGCCAGCAGCTTCGACCAAACCACCTCACGGGACTTC
>TRBV15|TRBJ1-5|many|-
CATSRDPGRQPQHF
TGTGCCACCAGCAGAGACCCCGGACGGCAGCCCCAGCATTTT
>TRBV12-3/TRBV12-4|TRBJ1-3|few|-
CASSLVRGGGNTIYF
TGTGCCAGCAGTTTAGTCCGCGGGGGAGGAAACACCATATATTTT
>TRBV28|TRBJ2-7|-|-
CASSRSGSRDEQYF
TGTGCCAGCAGCCGTTCGGGGTCTCGCGACGAGCAGTACTTC
>TRBV6-6|TRBJ2-1|few|-
CASSPSEYNEQFF
TGTGCCAGCAGCCCGTCAGAGTACAATGAGCAGTTCTTC
>TRBV10-3|TRBJ1-4|many|TRBD1
CATNRGEAEKLFF
TGTGCCACGAACAGGGGAGAGGCTGAAAAACTGTTTTTT
>TRBV29-1|TRBJ1-1|few|-
CSVERGDTEAFF
TGCAGCGTTGAAAGAGGGGACACTGAAGCTTTCTTT
>TRBV2|TRBJ2-2|few|-
CASSERVTGELFF
TGTGCCAGCAGTGAAAGGGTCACCGGGGAGCTGTTTTTT
>TRBV27|TRBJ2-5|few|TRBD1
CASSPGQVGETQYF
TGTGCCAGCAGCCCGGGACAGGTTGGAGAGACCCAGTACTTC
>TRBV7-9|TRBJ1-1|-|-
CASTSGPGTEAFF
TGTGCCAGCACGAGCGGTCCAGGCACTGAAGCTTTCTTT
>TRBV3-1|TRBJ1-6|-|-
CASSQDTPLHF
TGTGCCAGCAGCCAAGATACGCCCCTCCACTTT